This TCR beta chain is drawn from a study of shared clonotypes between healthy human individuals. In this sample, this clone turned up a few times. The sample holds other DNA sequences that translate to the same CDR3. Sequenced by immunoSEQ multiplex PCR; TCRdb stores in-frame clones only, minus some. The sample lists 2,500,000 or so clones; over 85% were seen once. V dropped 6 bases and J dropped 4 bases, with 7 bases sitting between them. Germline V gene data show CDR1 as SEHNR and CDR2 as FQNEAQ (reference sequence). The CDR3 contains 11 residues. The sequenced sample consisted of naive CD4+ T cells from PBMCs. The subset denotes: CD45RA+ positively selected. The chain carries TRBV7-9 and TRBJ2-7; no clear D gene. The receptor was derived from a young man in good health. Some clones in this sample may be carry-over from other donors' samples. This CDR3 is CASSLEYEQYF. In nucleotides, the CDR3 is TGTGCCAGCAGTTTGGAATACGAGCAGTACTTC.